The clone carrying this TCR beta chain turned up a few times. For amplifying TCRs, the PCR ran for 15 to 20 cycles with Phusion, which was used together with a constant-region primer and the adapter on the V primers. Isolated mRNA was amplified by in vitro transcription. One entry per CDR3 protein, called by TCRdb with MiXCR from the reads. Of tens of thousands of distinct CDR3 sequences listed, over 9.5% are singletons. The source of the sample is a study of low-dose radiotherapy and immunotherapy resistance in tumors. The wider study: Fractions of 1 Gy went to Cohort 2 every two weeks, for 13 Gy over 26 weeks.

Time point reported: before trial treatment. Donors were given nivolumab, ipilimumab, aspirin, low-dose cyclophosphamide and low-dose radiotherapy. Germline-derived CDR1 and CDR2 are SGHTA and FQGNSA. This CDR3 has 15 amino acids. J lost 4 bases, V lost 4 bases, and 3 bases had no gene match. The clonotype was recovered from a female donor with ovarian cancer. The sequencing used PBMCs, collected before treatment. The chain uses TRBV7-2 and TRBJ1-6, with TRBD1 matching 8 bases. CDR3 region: CASSSNRGYNSPLHF. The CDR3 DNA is TGTGCCAGCAGCTCCAACAGGGGGTATAATTCACCCCTCCACTTT.